This TCR beta chain was recorded in a study of cytomegalovirus exposure and HLA in healthy donors. General study points: In a later analysis, V- and J-gene trimming of beta chains associated with a DCLRE1C missense variant, replicated independently.

Germline CDR1 is SGDLS and CDR2 is YYNGEE. V was clipped by 4 bases and J by 5 bases; unmatched bases: 5. This CDR3 comprises 15 residues. PCR used 60 Vbeta primers and 13 Jbeta primers. Assay: immunoSEQ multiplex PCR; the TCRdb copy retains only in-frame clones and omits some. The sample includes around 88,000 clones. As regards this clone: No antigen is known for it.

V usage is TRBV9 and J usage is TRBJ2-1; TRBD2 aligns across 11 bases. This TCR was sampled from a girl between 5 and 17 years old in good health and CMV-seropositive. Sample: PBMCs. The CDR3 coding sequence is TGTGCCAGCAGCCACGGACTAGCGGGTAACAATGAGCAGTTCTTC. This translates into CASSHGLAGNNEQFF. Variable domain in full (rest from reference TRBV9 and TRBJ2-1): DSGVTQTPKHLITATGQRVTLRCSPRSGDLSVYWYQQSLDQGLQFLIQYYNGEERAKGNILERFSAQQFPDLHSELNLSSLELGDSALYFCASSHGLAGNNEQFFGPGTRLTVL.